This TCR beta chain is from a study of cytomegalovirus exposure and HLA in healthy donors. General study points: A reported reduction in N-insertions relative to the 666-donor mean was seen in an Asian-associated ancestry cluster in a later analysis. For presence/absence analyses, sequencing depth was assumed to be roughly uniform across donors. The authors listed 150 to 200 TCR beta chains as cytomegalovirus-associated.

In the case of this clone: Its antigen is undetermined.

The PCR made use of 60 Vbeta and 13 Jbeta primers. The protocol was immunoSEQ multiplex PCR, while the TCRdb copy is restricted to in-frame clones and leaves out a portion. The table has 100,000 to 150,000 clones, approximately 81% seen once. Everyone who donated was a healthy bone marrow donor. The CDR3 runs to 15 residues. Trimming stripped 3 bases from V and 4 bases from J, with 13 bases between. Germline V CDR1 and CDR2: MNHNS, SASEGT. This chain joins TRBV6-1 and TRBJ1-5; D gene unclear. Sequences were obtained from PBMCs. This receptor was identified in a man between 18 and 35 years old in good health and CMV-seropositive. CDR3 residues: CASSDLFAGNQPQHF. Written as DNA, the CDR3 is TGTGCCAGCAGTGACCTTTTCGCGGGGAATCAGCCCCAGCATTTT.